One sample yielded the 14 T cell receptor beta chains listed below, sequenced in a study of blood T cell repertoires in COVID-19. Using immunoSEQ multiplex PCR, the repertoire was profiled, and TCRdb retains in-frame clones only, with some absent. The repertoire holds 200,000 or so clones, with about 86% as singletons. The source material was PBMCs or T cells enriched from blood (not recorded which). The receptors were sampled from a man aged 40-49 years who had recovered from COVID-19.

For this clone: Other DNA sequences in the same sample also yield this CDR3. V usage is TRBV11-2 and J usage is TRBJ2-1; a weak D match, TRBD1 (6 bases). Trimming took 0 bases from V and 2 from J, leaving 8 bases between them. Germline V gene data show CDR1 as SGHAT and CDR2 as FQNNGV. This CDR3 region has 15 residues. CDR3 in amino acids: CASSLDRGAYNEQFF. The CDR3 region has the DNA TGTGCCAGCAGCTTAGACAGGGGCGCCTACAATGAGCAGTTCTTC.

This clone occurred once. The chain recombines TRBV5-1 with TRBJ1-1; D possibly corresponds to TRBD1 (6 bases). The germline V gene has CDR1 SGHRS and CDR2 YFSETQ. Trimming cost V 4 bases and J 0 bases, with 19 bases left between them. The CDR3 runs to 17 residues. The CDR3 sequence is CASSLSGTSSLNTEAFF. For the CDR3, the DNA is TGCGCCAGCAGCCTATCCGGGACAAGTAGTTTGAACACTGAAGCTTTCTTT.

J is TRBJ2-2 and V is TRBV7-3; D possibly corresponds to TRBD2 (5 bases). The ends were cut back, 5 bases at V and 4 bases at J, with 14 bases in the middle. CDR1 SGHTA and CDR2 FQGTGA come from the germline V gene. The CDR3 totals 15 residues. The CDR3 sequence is CASSPGITPTGELFF. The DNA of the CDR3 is TGTGCCAGCAGCCCCGGGATCACGCCCACCGGGGAGCTGTTTTTT.

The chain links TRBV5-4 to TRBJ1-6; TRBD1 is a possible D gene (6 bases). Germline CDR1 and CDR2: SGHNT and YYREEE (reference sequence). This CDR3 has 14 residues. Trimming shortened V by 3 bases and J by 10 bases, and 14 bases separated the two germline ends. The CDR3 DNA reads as TGTGCCAGCAGCTCACAGGGAAAGGAATCACCCCTCCACTTT. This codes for CASSSQGKESPLHF.

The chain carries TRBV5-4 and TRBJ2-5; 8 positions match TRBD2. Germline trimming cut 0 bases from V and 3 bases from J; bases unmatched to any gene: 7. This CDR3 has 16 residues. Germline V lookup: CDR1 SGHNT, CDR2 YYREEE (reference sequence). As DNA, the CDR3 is TGTGCCAGCAGCTTGGACGGGGGGGGGAATAAAGAGACCCAGTACTTC. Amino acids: CASSLDGGGNKETQYF.

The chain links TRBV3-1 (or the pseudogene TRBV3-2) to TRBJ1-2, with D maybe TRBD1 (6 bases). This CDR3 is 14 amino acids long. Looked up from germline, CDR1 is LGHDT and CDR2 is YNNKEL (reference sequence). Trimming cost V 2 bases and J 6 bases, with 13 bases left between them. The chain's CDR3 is CASSQRQVIDGYTF. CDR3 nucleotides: TGTGCCAGCAGCCAACGACAGGTGATCGATGGCTACACCTTC.

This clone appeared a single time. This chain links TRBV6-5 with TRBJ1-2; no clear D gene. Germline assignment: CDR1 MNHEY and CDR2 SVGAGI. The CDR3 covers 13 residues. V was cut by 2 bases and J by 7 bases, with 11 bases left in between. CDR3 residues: CASSYDGSRGYTF. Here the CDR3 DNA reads TGTGCCAGCAGTTACGACGGGAGCCGTGGCTACACCTTC.

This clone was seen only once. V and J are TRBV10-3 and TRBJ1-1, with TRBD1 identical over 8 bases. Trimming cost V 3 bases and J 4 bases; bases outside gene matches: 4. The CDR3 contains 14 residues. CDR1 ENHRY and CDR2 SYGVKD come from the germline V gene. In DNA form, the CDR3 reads TGTGCCATCAGTGATGGACAGGGAGGCACTGAAGCTTTCTTT. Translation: CAISDGQGGTEAFF.

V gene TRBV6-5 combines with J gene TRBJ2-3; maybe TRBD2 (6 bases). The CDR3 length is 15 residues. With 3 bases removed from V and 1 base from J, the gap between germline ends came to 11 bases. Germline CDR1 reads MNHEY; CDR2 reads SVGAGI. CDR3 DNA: TGTGCCAGCAGTTATCGTACGGGGGGCACAGATACGCAGTATTTT. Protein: CASSYRTGGTDTQYF.

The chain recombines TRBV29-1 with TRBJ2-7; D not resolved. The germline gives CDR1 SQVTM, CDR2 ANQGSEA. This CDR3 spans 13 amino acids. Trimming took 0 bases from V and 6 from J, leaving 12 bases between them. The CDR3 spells CSVEDILGLEQYF. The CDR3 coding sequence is TGCAGCGTTGAAGACATCCTGGGCCTCGAGCAGTACTTC.

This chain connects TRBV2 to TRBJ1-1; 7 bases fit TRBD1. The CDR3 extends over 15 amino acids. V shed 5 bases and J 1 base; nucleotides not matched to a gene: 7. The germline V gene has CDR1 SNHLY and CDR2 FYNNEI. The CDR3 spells CASSSYDRANTEAFF. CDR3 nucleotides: TGTGCCAGCAGTTCCTATGACAGGGCGAACACTGAAGCTTTCTTT.

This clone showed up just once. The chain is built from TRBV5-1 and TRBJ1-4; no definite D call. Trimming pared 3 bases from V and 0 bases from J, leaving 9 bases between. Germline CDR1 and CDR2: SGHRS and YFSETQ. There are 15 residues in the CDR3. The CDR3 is CASSSGSSTNEKLFF. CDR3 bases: TGCGCCAGCAGCTCCGGGTCTTCAACTAATGAAAAACTGTTTTTT.

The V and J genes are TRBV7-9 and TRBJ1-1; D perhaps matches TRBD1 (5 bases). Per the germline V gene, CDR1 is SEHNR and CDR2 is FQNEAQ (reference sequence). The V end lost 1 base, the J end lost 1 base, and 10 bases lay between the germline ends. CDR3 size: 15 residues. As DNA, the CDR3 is TGTGCCAGCAGCTTAGGTTTTGGACAGAACACTGAAGCTTTCTTT. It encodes CASSLGFGQNTEAFF.

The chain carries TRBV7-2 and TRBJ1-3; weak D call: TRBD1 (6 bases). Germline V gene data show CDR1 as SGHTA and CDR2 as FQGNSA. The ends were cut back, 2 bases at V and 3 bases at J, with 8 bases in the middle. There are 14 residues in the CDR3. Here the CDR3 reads CASSLTGLGNTIYF. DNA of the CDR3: TGTGCCAGCAGCTTAACAGGGCTTGGAAACACCATATATTTT. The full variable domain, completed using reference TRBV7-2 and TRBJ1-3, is GAGVSQSPSNKVTEKGKDVELRCDPISGHTALYWYRQSLGQGLEFLIYFQGNSAPDKSGLPSDRFSAERTGGSVSTLTIQRTQQEDSAVYLCASSLTGLGNTIYFGEGSWLTVV.